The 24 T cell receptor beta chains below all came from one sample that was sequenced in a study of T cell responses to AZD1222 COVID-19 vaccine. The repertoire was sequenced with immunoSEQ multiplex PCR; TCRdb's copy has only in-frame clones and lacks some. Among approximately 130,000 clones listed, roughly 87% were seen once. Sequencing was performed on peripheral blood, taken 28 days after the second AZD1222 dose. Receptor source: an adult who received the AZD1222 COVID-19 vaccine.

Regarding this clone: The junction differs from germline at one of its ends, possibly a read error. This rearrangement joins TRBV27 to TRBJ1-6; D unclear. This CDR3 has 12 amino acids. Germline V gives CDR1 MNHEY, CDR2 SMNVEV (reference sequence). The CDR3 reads CASSFAGAKIPF. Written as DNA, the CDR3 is TGTGCCAGCAGTTTCGCAGGAGCAAAAATTCCCTTT.

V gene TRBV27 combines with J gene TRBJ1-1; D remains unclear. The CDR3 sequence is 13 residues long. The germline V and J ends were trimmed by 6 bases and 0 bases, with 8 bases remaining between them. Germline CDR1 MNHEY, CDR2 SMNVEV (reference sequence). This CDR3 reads CASSSVLNTEAFF. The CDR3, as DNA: TGTGCCAGCAGCTCGGTTCTGAACACTGAAGCTTTCTTT.

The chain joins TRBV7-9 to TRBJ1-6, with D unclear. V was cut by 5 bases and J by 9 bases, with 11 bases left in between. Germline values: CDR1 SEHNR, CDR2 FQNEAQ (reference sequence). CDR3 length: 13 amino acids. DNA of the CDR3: TGTGCCAGCAGCCCGGGTGCCTTTTCACCCCTCCACTTT. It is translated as CASSPGAFSPLHF.

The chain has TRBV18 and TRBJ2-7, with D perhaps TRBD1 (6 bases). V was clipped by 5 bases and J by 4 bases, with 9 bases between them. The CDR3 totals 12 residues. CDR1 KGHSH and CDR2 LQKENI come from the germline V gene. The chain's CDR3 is CASSLGGYEQYF. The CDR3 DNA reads TGTGCCAGCTCATTAGGGGGTTACGAGCAGTACTTC.

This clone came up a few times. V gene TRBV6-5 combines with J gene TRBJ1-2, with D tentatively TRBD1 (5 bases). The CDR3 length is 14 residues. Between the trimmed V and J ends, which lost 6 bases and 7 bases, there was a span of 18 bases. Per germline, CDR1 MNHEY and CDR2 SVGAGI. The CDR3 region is CASRTGTIYLGYTF. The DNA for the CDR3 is TGTGCCAGCAGGACCGGGACGATATACCTTGGCTACACCTTC.

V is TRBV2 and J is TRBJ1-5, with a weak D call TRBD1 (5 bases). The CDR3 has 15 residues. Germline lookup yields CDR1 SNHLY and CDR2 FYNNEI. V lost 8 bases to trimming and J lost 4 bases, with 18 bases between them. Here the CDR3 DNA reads TGTGCCAGCCAAGATTCGGACATACCGAATCAGCCCCAGCATTTT. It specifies CASQDSDIPNQPQHF.

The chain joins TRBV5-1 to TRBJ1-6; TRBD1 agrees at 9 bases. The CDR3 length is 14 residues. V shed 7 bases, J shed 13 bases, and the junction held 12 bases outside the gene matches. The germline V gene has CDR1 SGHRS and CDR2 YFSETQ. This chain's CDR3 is CASGEGTGLSPLHF. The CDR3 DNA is TGCGCCAGCGGGGAAGGGACAGGGCTTTCGCCCCTCCACTTT.

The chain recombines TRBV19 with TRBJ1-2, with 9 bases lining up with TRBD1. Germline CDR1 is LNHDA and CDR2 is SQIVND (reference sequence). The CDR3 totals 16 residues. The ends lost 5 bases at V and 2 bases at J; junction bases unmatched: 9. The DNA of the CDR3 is TGTGCCAGTAGTTCCGGGACAGGGATAAACAACTATGGCTACACCTTC. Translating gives CASSSGTGINNYGYTF.

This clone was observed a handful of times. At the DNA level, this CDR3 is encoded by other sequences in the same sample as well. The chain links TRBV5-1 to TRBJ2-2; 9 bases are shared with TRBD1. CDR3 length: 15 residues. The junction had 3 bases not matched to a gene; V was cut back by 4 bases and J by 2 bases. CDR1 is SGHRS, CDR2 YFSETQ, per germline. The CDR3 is CASSPGQGNTGELFF. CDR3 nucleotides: TGCGCCAGCAGCCCGGGACAGGGTAACACCGGGGAGCTGTTTTTT.

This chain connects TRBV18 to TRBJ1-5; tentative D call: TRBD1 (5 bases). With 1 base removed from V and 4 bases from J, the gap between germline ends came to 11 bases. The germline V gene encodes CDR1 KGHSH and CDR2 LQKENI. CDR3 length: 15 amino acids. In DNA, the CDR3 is TGTGCCAGCTCACCACGGGACGGAATTAATCAGCCCCAGCATTTT. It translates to CASSPRDGINQPQHF.

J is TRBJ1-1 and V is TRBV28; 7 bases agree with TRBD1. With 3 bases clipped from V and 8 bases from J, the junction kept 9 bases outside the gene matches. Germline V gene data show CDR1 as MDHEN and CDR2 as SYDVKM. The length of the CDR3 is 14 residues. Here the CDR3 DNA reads TGTGCCAGCAGTTTTGGTGACAGGGATGCCGAAGCTTTCTTT. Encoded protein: CASSFGDRDAEAFF.

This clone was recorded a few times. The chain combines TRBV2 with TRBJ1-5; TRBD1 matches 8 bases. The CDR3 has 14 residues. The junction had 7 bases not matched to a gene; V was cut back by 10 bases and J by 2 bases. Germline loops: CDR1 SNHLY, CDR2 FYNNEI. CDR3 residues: CATAGTGGNQPQHF. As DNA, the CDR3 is TGTGCCACCGCAGGGACAGGAGGCAATCAGCCCCAGCATTTT.

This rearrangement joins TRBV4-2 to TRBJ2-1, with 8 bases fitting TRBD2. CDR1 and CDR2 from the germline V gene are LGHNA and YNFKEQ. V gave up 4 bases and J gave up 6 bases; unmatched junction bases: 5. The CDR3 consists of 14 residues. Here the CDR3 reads CASSPPSGGNEQFF. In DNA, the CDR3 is TGTGCCAGCAGCCCCCCAAGCGGGGGCAATGAGCAGTTCTTC.

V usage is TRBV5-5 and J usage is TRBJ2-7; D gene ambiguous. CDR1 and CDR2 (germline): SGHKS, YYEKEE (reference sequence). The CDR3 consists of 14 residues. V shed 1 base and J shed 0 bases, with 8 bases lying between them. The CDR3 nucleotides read TGTGCCAGCAGCTTGCAAGAAAGCTCCTACGAGCAGTACTTC. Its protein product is CASSLQESSYEQYF.

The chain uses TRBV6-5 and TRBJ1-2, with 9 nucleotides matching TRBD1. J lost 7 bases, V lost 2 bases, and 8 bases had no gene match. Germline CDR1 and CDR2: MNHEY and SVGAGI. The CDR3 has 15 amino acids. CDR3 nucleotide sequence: TGTGCCAGCAGTTACGCGGGACAGGGCCTAGGTGGCTACACCTTC. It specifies CASSYAGQGLGGYTF.

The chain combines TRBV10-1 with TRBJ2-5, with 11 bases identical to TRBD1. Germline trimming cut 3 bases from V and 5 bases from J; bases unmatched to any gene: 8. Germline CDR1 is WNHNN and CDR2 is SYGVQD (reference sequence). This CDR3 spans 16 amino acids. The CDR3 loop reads CASSDHGQGARETQYF. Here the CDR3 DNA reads TGCGCCAGCAGTGACCATGGACAGGGGGCGAGGGAGACCCAGTACTTC.

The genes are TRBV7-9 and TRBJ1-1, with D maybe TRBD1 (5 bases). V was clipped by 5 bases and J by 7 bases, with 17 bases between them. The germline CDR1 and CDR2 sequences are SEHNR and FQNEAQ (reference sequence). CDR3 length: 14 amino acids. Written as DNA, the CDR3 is TGTGCCAGCAGCCTCGACGACAGCGATAATGAAGCTTTCTTT. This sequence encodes CASSLDDSDNEAFF.

The CDR3 coding sequence is TGCGCCAGCAGTGACGTATCCTTCAACACTGAAGCTTTCTTT. Translating it yields CASSDVSFNTEAFF. The chain is built from TRBV10-2 and TRBJ1-1; D is ambiguous. Trimming removed 3 bases at V and 2 bases at J, with 10 bases between. The CDR3 has 14 amino acids. Germline V gene lookup returns CDR1 WSHSY and CDR2 SAAADI.

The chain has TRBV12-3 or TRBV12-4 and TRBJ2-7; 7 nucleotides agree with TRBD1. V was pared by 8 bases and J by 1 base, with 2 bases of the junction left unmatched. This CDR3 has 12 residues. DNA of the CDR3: TGTGCCAGCGGGGACAGTTCCTACGAGCAGTACTTC. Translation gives CASGDSSYEQYF.

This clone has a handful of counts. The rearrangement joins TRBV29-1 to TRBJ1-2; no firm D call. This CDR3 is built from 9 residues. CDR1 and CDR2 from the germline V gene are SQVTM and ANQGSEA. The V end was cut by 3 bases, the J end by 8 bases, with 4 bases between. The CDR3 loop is CSVELGYTF. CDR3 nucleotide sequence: TGCAGCGTTGAGCTCGGCTACACCTTC.

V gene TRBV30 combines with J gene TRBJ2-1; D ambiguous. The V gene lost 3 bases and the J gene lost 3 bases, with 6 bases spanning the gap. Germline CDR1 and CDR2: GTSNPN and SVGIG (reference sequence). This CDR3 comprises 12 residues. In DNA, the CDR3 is TGTGCCTGGAGGTTCTTCTACAATGAGCAGTTCTTC. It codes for CAWRFFYNEQFF.

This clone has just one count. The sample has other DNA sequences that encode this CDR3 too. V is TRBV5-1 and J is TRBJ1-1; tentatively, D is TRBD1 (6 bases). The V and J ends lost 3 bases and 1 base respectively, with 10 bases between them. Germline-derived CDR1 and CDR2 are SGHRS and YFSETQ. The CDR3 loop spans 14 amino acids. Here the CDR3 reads CASSSGQPNTEAFF. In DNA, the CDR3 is TGCGCCAGCAGCTCCGGACAGCCGAACACTGAAGCTTTCTTT.

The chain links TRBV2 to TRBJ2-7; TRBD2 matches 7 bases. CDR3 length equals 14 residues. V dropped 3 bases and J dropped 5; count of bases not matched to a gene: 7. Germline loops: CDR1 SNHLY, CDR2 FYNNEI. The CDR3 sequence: CASSDRTSSDEQYF. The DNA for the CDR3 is TGTGCCAGCAGTGATCGGACTAGTTCCGACGAGCAGTACTTC.

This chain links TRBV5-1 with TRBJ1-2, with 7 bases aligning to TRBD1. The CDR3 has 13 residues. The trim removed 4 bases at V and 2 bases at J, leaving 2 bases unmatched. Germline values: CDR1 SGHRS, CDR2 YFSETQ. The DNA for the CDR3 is TGCGCCAGCAGCCAGACAGGGAACTATGGCTACACCTTC. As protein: CASSQTGNYGYTF.